The clone carrying this T cell receptor beta chain was picked up a small number of times. This sample is drawn from a study of T cells in Graves' hyperthyroidism and ophthalmopathy. Per germline, CDR1 SGHTA and CDR2 FQGNSA. J gave up 0 bases and V 1 base, and 4 bases lay outside the gene matches. The CDR3 has 16 amino acids. Amplification of TCR beta CDR3 regions used RNA as the template. During a first-round RT-PCR of the TCR CDR3, the HTBI primer set was used. MiXCR, applied by TCRdb to the multiplex PCR reads, yields one record per CDR3 protein. This table has roughly 700,000 distinct CDR3 sequences, roughly 32% appearing once.

What was sequenced was blood. The TCR comes from a woman aged 40 to 50 with Graves' hyperthyroidism. The genes are TRBV7-2 and TRBJ2-7, with 9 bases lining up with TRBD2. In DNA, the CDR3 is TGTGCCAGCAGCTTAGATTATAGCGGGAGCTCCTACGAGCAGTACTTC. Encoded protein: CASSLDYSGSSYEQYF.